These T cell receptor beta chains were read from a single sample in a study of human T cells and chemical hapten exposure. TCRdb used MiXCR to reprocess the RACE reads, holding one entry per CDR3 protein. Of around 340,000 distinct CDR3 sequences listed, under 8% were seen once; the top ten hold around 8.2%. The specimen was whole blood, collected in connection with sensitization to the hapten diphenylcyclopropenone (DPC). The source of these receptors is a woman under 30 with alopecia areata. Some clones in this sample may be carry-over from other donors' samples. Both conserved end residues are part of each CDR3. Each record gives: V gene, CDR3 length, clone size, D gene, J gene, CDR3 protein, CDR3 DNA. D genes are given only for firm matches. Some rows mark clone size as missing; the rest say once, few, many or name a class of expanded clone.

TRBV28,16,.,.,TRBJ2-6,CASSLSSGSGANVLTF,TGTGCCAGCAGCCTGTCCTCAGGGTCTGGGGCCAACGTCCTGACTTTC
TRBV21-1,13,few,.,TRBJ1-2,CATGPLSAYGYTF,TGTGCCACCGGACCTCTTTCCGCCTATGGCTACACCTTC
TRBV6-5,15,many,.,TRBJ1-1,CASSRSIPTGTEAFF,TGTGCCAGCAGTCGATCCATTCCGACAGGCACTGAAGCTTTCTTT
TRBV10-3,14,many,TRBD1,TRBJ1-2,CAIRTGGEGYGYTF,TGTGCCATCAGGACAGGGGGCGAGGGCTATGGCTACACCTTC
TRBV25-1,16,few,.,TRBJ2-7,CASSDVHGLFSYEQYF,TGTGCCAGCAGTGACGTTCACGGCCTTTTCTCCTACGAGCAGTACTTC
TRBV10-3,15,few,.,TRBJ2-7,CAISPGGESSYEQYF,TGTGCCATCAGTCCAGGAGGGGAAAGCTCCTACGAGCAGTACTTC
TRBV6-1,15,.,.,TRBJ1-3,CASSRDTVSGNTIYF,TGTGCCAGCAGTCGGGACACCGTCTCTGGAAACACCATATATTTT
TRBV13,13,many,.,TRBJ2-7,CASSTGPITAQYF,TGTGCCAGCAGCACCGGCCCCATCACTGCGCAGTACTTC
TRBV12-3/TRBV12-4,14,many,.,TRBJ1-1,CASSHPPQNTEAFF,TGTGCCAGCAGTCACCCTCCACAGAACACTGAAGCTTTCTTT
TRBV6-4,13,many,.,TRBJ2-2,CASSEGDTGELFF,TGTGCCAGCAGTGAGGGAGACACCGGGGAGCTGTTTTTT
TRBV18,17,many,.,TRBJ2-2,CASSPEQGAGNTGELFF,TGTGCCAGCTCACCCGAACAAGGGGCAGGGAACACCGGGGAGCTGTTTTTT
TRBV12-3/TRBV12-4,14,.,.,TRBJ1-1,CASIESVPGTEAFF,TGTGCCAGCATCGAATCGGTCCCAGGCACTGAAGCTTTCTTT
TRBV5-5,13,.,.,TRBJ2-7,CASSSYRAYEQYF,TGTGCCAGCAGCTCGTACAGAGCCTACGAGCAGTACTTC
TRBV5-1,12,.,.,TRBJ2-5,CASSRPRGAQYF,TGCGCCAGCAGCAGACCCAGAGGGGCCCAGTACTTC
TRBV12-3/TRBV12-4,13,many,TRBD1,TRBJ2-4,CASTMDRAGIQYF,TGTGCCAGCACCATGGACAGGGCGGGCATTCAGTACTTC
TRBV18,14,many,TRBD1,TRBJ2-7,CASSQTGSFYEQYF,TGTGCCAGCTCACAGACAGGGTCGTTCTACGAGCAGTACTTC
TRBV5-1,19,many,TRBD1,TRBJ2-5,CASSPQAGPGTGGRETQYF,TGCGCCAGCAGCCCGCAGGCGGGGCCCGGGACAGGGGGCCGAGAGACCCAGTACTTC
TRBV11-2,14,many,.,TRBJ2-7,CASSSPRAPREQYF,TGTGCCAGCAGCTCACCACGGGCCCCCCGCGAGCAGTACTTC
TRBV13,16,many,.,TRBJ1-5,CASSPEMGWGNQPQHF,TGTGCCAGCAGCCCGGAGATGGGTTGGGGCAATCAGCCCCAGCATTTT
TRBV7-2,16,few,TRBD1,TRBJ1-4,CASSLGDRGQNEKLFF,TGTGCCAGCAGCTTAGGGGACAGGGGCCAGAATGAAAAACTGTTTTTT
TRBV7-9,12,few,.,TRBJ2-7,CASSLGAFQQYF,TGTGCCAGCAGCTTAGGTGCTTTTCAGCAGTACTTC
TRBV6-2/TRBV6-3,16,many,.,TRBJ1-1,CASSYSEGIGKTEAFF,TGTGCCAGCAGTTACTCGGAGGGCATCGGGAAGACTGAAGCTTTCTTT
TRBV20-1,15,few,TRBD1,TRBJ1-6,CSARGDRERNSPLHF,TGCAGTGCTAGAGGTGACAGGGAAAGGAATTCACCCCTCCACTTT
TRBV20-1,15,few,TRBD2,TRBJ2-1,CSAIAPRGGYNEQFF,TGCAGTGCGATCGCCCCCCGGGGGGGTTACAATGAGCAGTTCTTC
TRBV7-9,15,.,TRBD1,TRBJ1-2,CASSLGETGFYGYTF,TGTGCCAGCAGCTTAGGGGAGACAGGGTTCTATGGCTACACCTTC
TRBV6-6,17,.,.,TRBJ1-4,CASSYPQSGLTNEKLFF,TGTGCCAGCAGTTACCCACAATCAGGGTTAACTAATGAAAAACTGTTTTTT
TRBV20-1,12,many,.,TRBJ2-7,CSARLGAYEQYF,TGCAGTGCTAGACTGGGAGCCTACGAGCAGTACTTC
TRBV4-3,16,many,TRBD2,TRBJ2-3,CASSPQGGGAADTQYF,TGCGCCAGCAGCCCCCAGGGCGGGGGGGCCGCAGATACGCAGTATTTT
TRBV5-1,14,few,.,TRBJ1-1,CASSDGRGNTEAFF,TGCGCCAGCTCGGACGGTCGCGGTAACACTGAAGCTTTCTTT
TRBV7-2,13,few,.,TRBJ1-1,CASSPPSRPEAFF,TGTGCCAGCAGCCCACCGAGCAGGCCTGAAGCTTTCTTT
TRBV3-1,14,.,TRBD2,TRBJ2-5,CASRASGLQETQYF,TGTGCCAGCAGAGCTAGCGGTTTACAAGAGACCCAGTACTTC
TRBV4-1,15,.,.,TRBJ1-2,CASSQAYRQGSGYTF,TGCGCCAGCAGCCAAGCGTATAGGCAGGGAAGTGGCTACACCTTC
TRBV12-2,14,few,.,TRBJ2-5,CASRLATGVETQYF,TGTGCAAGTCGCTTAGCAACGGGGGTAGAGACCCAGTACTTC
TRBV6-2/TRBV6-3,13,many,.,TRBJ2-1,CASRQMTDNEQFF,TGTGCCAGCAGGCAAATGACTGACAATGAGCAGTTCTTC
TRBV10-2,16,.,.,TRBJ1-4,CASSESITGINEKLFF,TGCGCCAGCAGTGAGTCGATAACAGGAATTAATGAAAAACTGTTTTTT
TRBV10-3,15,.,.,TRBJ2-7,CATLHESQSSYEQYF,TGTGCCACCCTTCATGAGTCACAGAGCTCCTACGAGCAGTACTTC
TRBV6-5,14,many,.,TRBJ1-2,CASSRGSTNYGYTF,TGTGCCAGCAGCCGTGGGTCTACTAACTATGGCTACACCTTC
TRBV5-1,17,many,TRBD1,TRBJ1-1,CASSFYGQGKMNTEAFF,TGCGCCAGCAGCTTTTATGGACAGGGGAAAATGAACACTGAAGCTTTCTTT
TRBV6-5,14,.,.,TRBJ2-7,CASSYRDGLYEQYF,TGTGCCAGCAGTTACCGGGACGGGCTCTACGAGCAGTACTTC
TRBV6-5,15,few,.,TRBJ1-1,CASSASSREDTEAFF,TGTGCCAGCAGCGCCTCATCCCGTGAAGACACTGAAGCTTTCTTT
TRBV5-1,15,few,.,TRBJ2-5,CASSSTMREQETQYF,TGCGCCAGCAGCTCTACGATGAGGGAACAAGAGACCCAGTACTTC
TRBV5-1,16,.,.,TRBJ1-2,CASSYTTGQRNYGYTF,TGCGCCAGCAGCTATACAACAGGACAGCGAAACTATGGCTACACCTTC
TRBV7-9,17,many,.,TRBJ1-1,CASSPLGKTVLDTEAFF,TGTGCCAGCAGCCCCCTGGGGAAGACAGTCTTGGACACTGAAGCTTTCTTT
TRBV27,17,few,TRBD1,TRBJ1-2,CASSHYSRQGAGYGYTF,TGTGCCAGCAGTCACTATTCCAGACAGGGGGCCGGCTATGGCTACACCTTC
TRBV7-2,15,few,.,TRBJ2-3,CASSSTGTLSDTQYF,TGTGCCAGCAGCTCTACTGGGACTTTATCAGATACGCAGTATTTT
TRBV15,15,few,TRBD1,TRBJ1-6,CATSRADRDNSPLHF,TGTGCCACCAGCAGAGCTGACAGGGACAATTCACCCCTCCACTTT
TRBV7-8,16,many,.,TRBJ2-3,CASSLAFSRDTDTQYF,TGTGCCAGCAGCTTAGCCTTTTCGAGGGACACAGATACGCAGTATTTT
TRBV11-2,13,few,.,TRBJ2-3,CASSLGGRDTQYF,TGTGCCAGCAGCTTAGGGGGGCGGGATACGCAGTATTTT
TRBV4-3,18,.,.,TRBJ2-6,CASSQFEQDYSGANVLTF,TGCGCCAGCAGCCAATTCGAACAGGATTACTCTGGGGCCAACGTCCTGACTTTC
TRBV2,11,.,.,TRBJ1-1,CASSEGLQAFF,TGTGCCAGCAGTGAGGGTTTGCAAGCTTTCTTT
TRBV6-5,15,.,.,TRBJ1-4,CASSYIAPVPGKLFF,TGTGCCAGCAGTTATATCGCTCCGGTACCGGGAAAACTGTTTTTT
TRBV24-1,15,few,.,TRBJ2-2,CATSDAEQDTGELFF,TGTGCCACCAGTGACGCTGAACAAGACACCGGGGAGCTGTTTTTT
TRBV7-2,13,many,.,TRBJ1-2,CASSPDRNYGYTF,TGTGCCAGCAGCCCAGACAGAAACTATGGCTACACCTTC
TRBV5-1,14,many,TRBD1,TRBJ1-2,CASGTGGEAGGYTF,TGCGCCAGCGGAACAGGGGGCGAGGCTGGTGGCTACACCTTC
TRBV7-3,15,few,.,TRBJ2-5,CASSLSGTDQETQYF,TGTGCCAGCAGCTTAAGCGGGACAGACCAAGAGACCCAGTACTTC
TRBV12-3/TRBV12-4,14,many,TRBD1,TRBJ1-1,CASSLATGDAEAFF,TGTGCCAGCAGTTTAGCAACAGGGGATGCTGAAGCTTTCTTT
TRBV11-2,15,.,.,TRBJ1-4,CASSLEGVRNEKLFF,TGTGCCAGCAGCTTAGAAGGGGTCAGGAATGAAAAACTGTTTTTT
TRBV7-2,16,few,.,TRBJ1-3,CASSIDGRSSGNTIYF,TGTGCCAGCAGCATAGACGGCAGAAGCTCTGGAAACACCATATATTTT